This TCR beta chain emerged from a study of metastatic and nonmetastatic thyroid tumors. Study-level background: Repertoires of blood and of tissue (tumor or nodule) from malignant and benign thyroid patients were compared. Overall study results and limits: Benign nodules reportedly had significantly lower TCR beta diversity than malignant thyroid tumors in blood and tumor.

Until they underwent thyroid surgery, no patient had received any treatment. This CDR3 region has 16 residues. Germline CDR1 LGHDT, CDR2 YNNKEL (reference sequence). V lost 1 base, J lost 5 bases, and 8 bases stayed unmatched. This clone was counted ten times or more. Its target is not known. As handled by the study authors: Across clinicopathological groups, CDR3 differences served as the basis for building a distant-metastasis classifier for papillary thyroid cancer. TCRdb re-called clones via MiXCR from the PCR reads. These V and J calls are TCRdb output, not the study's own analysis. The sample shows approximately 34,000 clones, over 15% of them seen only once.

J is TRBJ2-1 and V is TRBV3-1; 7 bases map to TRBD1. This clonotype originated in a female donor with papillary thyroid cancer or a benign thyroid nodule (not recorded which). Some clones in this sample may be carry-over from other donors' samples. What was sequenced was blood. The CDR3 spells CASSQGWTGQNNEQFF. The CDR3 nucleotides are TGTGCCAGCAGCCAAGGTTGGACAGGCCAAAACAATGAGCAGTTCTTC.